This entry is about one T cell receptor beta chain. No antigen is known for it. This entry comes from a study of T cell responses to AZD1222 COVID-19 vaccine. Notes on the study in general: Baseline serology detected seropositivity in only a handful of AZD1222 recipients.

The CDR3 loop spans 16 amino acids. Germline lookup yields CDR1 SGDLS and CDR2 YYNGEE. The V and J ends lost 0 bases and 6 bases, in that order; junction bases with no gene match: 5. The protocol was immunoSEQ multiplex PCR, while the TCRdb copy is restricted to in-frame clones and leaves out a portion. The sample contains roughly 92,000 clones, around 90% of which appear only once. The chain joins TRBV9 to TRBJ1-6, with TRBD1 identical over 8 bases. This receptor was taken from an adult in good health. Sequences were derived from peripheral blood, sampled on day 0 of AZD1222 vaccination. The CDR3 DNA is TGTGCCAGCAGCGTAGACAGGGGGAACATTAATTCACCCCTCCACTTT. Amino acid sequence: CASSVDRGNINSPLHF. Drawing the rest from reference TRBV9 and TRBJ1-6, the complete variable domain is DSGVTQTPKHLITATGQRVTLRCSPRSGDLSVYWYQQSLDQGLQFLIQYYNGEERAKGNILERFSAQQFPDLHSELNLSSLELGDSALYFCASSVDRGNINSPLHFGNGTRLTVT.